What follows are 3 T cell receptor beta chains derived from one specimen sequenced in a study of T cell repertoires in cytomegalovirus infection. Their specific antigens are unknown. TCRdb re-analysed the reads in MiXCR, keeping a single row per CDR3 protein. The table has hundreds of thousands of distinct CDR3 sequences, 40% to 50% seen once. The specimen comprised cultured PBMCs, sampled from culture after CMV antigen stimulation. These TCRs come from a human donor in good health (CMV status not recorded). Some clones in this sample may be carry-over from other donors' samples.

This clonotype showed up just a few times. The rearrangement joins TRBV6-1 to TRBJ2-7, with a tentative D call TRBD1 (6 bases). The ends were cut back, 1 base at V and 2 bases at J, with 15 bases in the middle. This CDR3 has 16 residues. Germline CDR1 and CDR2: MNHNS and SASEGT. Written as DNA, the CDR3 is TGTGCCAGCAGTGAAGTTGTACAGGGACGGACCTACGAGCAGTACTTC. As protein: CASSEVVQGRTYEQYF.

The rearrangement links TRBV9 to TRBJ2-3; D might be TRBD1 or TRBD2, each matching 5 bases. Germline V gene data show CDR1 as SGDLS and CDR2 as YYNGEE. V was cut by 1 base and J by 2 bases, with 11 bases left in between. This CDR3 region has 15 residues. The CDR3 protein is CASSVYGADTDTQYF. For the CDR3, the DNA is TGTGCCAGCAGCGTATACGGGGCCGACACAGATACGCAGTATTTT.

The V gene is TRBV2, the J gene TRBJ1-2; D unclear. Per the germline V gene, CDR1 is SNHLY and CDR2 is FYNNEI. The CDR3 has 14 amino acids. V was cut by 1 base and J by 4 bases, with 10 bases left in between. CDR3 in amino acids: CASSEGGEGYGYTF. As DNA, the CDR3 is TGTGCCAGCAGTGAAGGGGGTGAAGGCTATGGCTACACCTTC.